The source of this T cell receptor (beta chain) is a study of T cell repertoires in cytomegalovirus infection (dated by TCRdb to between 2018 and 2020). Broadly, across the study: Recently identified HLA-C-restricted CMV epitopes, whose presentation resists viral immunomodulation, were targeted by peptide stimulations together with well-studied HLA-B-restricted epitopes. The HLA type of each donor mattered for the analysis, because public TCR beta signatures pointed to carriage of CMV infection along with the matching HLA type. The paper's findings and limits, for the study overall: The ex vivo response was dominated by HLA-C-restricted CMV-specific TCR beta clonotypes, which also provided the single most frequent clonotype in two of eight donors. In both this cohort and an independent roughly 330-donor cohort, the cumulative frequency of public TCR beta family members distinguished carriers of CMV infection plus the relevant HLA type.

CDR1 is given as MDHEN and CDR2 as SYDVKM, both from the germline V gene. Trimming costs V 6 bases and J 9 bases, and their ends lie 9 bases apart. The CDR3 contains 12 residues, cysteine and phenylalanine counted. The entry retains the CDR3 DNA only, 36 bases that are in frame from base 1. As regards this clonotype: Its recognized antigen is unknown. The sample holds no much larger clone one base away, and base qualities are not on file.

The meaning of the sample's treatment or condition label: in vitro stimulation with specific CMV peptide epitopes to enrich CMV-specific T cells. The data were produced on an Illumina HiSeq 1500. In-frame beta chains were kept once TCRdb had trimmed the public reads at Q25 with fastp and called clones with MiXCR. Rows merge per CDR3 protein into single entries with the most common DNA and genes. Here the sample has about 900,000 distinct CDR3 sequences; 31% occur a single time. The ten largest clones capture roughly 13% of the sample. The sample was cultured CD8+ T cells from PBMCs, taken from culture after CMV antigen stimulation. The clonotype comes from a human donor in good health (CMV status not recorded). Some clones in this sample may be carry-over from other donors' samples. The V gene is TRBV28 and the J gene is TRBJ1-6, with no D gene named confidently. Here the CDR3 is given as CASSPFSSPLHF. The nucleotide sequence reads TGTGCCAGCAGCCCCTTTAGTTCACCCCTCCACTTT.